This TCR beta chain was profiled in a study of shared clonotypes between healthy human individuals. Terminally differentiated effector memory CD45RA+ cells were left out of the naive CD8 fraction, which was CD45RO-negative and positively selected for CCR7. Per the authors' pipeline: ImmunoSEQ output lacked quality scores and full-length reads, limiting matched filtering. Sequenced by immunoSEQ multiplex PCR; TCRdb stores in-frame clones only, minus some. V and J calls plus clone size are reproduced from that table; the DNA served to infer D and trimming. Of about 2.2 million clones detected, roughly 93% appear once; the ten largest clones hold 1.5% to 2%. The study, taken as a whole, reports: Depth of sequencing was expected to influence donor clonotype sharing.

With respect to this clone: What it binds is unknown.

The sequenced sample consisted of naive CD8+ T cells from PBMCs. This sequence originates from a man aged 18 to 30 in good health. Some clones in this sample may be carry-over from other donors' samples.

Here the CDR3 reads CASRLGLAGDPHQETQYF. The CDR3 DNA reads TGTGCCAGCAGATTAGGGCTAGCGGGAGACCCCCACCAAGAGACCCAGTACTTC. The chain couples TRBV28 to TRBJ2-5, with 10 bases matching TRBD2. This CDR3 region has 18 residues. V dropped 6 bases and J dropped 0; count of bases not matched to a gene: 13. Per the germline V gene, CDR1 is MDHEN and CDR2 is SYDVKM.